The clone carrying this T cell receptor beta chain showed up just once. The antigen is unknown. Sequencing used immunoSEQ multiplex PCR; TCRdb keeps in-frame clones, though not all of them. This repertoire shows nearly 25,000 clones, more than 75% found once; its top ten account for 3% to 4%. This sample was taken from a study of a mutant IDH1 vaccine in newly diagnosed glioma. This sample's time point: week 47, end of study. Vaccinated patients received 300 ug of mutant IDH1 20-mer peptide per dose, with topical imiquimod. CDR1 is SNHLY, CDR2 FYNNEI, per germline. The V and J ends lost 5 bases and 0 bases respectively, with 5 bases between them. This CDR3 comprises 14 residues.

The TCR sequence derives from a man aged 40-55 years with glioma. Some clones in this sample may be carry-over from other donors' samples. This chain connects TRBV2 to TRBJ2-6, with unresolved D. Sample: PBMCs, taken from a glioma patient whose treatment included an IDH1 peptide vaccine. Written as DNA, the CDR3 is TGTGCCAGCAGTCAGGACTCTGGGGCCAACGTCCTGACTTTC. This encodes CASSQDSGANVLTF.